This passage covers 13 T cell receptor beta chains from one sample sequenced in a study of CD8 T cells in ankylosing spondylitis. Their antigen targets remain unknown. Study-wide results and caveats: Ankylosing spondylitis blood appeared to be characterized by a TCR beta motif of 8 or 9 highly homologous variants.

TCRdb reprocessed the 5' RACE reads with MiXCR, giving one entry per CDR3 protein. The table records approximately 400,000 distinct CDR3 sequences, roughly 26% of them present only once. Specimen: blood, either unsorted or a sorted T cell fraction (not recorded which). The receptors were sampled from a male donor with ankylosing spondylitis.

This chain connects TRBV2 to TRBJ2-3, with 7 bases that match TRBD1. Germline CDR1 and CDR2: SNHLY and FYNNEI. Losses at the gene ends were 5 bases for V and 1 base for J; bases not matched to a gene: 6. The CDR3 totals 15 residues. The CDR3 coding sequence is TGTGCCAGCAGTCATGACAGGGATGGCACAGATACGCAGTATTTT. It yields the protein CASSHDRDGTDTQYF.

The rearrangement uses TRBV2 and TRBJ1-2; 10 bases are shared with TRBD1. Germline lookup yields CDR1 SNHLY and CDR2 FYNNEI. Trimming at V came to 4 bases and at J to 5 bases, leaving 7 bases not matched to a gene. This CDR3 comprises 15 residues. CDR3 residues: CASSVQGTGEYGYTF. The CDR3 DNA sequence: TGTGCCAGCAGTGTCCAGGGGACAGGGGAATATGGCTACACCTTC.

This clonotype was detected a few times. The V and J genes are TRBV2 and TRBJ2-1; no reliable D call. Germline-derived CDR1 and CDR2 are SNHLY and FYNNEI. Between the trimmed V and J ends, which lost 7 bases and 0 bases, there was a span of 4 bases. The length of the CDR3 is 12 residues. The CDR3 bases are TGTGCCAGCAAAACCTCCTACAATGAGCAGTTCTTC. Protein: CASKTSYNEQFF.

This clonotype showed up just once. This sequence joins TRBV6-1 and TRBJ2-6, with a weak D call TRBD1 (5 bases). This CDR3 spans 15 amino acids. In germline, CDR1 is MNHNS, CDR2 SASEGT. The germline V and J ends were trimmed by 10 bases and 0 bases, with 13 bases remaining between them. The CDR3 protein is CATKTGFSGANVLTF. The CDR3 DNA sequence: TGTGCCACAAAAACAGGTTTCTCTGGGGCCAACGTCCTGACTTTC.

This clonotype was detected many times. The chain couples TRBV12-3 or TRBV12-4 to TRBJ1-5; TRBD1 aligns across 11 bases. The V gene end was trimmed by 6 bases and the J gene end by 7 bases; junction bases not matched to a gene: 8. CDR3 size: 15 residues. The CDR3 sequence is CASRDQGQGGQPQHF. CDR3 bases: TGTGCCAGCAGAGACCAGGGACAGGGGGGGCAGCCCCAGCATTTT.

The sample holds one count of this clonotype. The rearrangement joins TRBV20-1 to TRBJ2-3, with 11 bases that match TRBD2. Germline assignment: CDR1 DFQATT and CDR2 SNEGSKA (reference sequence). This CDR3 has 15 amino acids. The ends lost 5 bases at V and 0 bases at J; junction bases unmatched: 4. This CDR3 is CSAYASGRSTDTQYF. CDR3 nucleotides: TGCAGTGCTTACGCTAGCGGGAGGAGCACAGATACGCAGTATTTT.

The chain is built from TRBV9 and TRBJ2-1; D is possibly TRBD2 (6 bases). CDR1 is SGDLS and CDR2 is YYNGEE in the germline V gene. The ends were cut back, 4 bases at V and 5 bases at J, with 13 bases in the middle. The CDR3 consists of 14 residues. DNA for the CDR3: TGTGCCAGCAGCTCTACGGGACTGCACAATGAGCAGTTCTTC. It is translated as CASSSTGLHNEQFF.

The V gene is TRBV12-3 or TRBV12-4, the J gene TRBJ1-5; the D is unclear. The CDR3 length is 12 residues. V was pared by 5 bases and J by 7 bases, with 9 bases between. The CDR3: CASSVPGQPQHF. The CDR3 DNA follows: TGTGCCAGCAGTGTCCCGGGCCAGCCCCAGCATTTT.

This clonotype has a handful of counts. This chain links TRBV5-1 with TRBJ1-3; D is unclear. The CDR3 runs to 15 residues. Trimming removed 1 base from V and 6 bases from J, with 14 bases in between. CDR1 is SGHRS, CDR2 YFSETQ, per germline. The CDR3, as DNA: TGCGCCAGCAGCTTGTCGCCGGGTGAGGTAAACACCATATATTTT. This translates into CASSLSPGEVNTIYF.

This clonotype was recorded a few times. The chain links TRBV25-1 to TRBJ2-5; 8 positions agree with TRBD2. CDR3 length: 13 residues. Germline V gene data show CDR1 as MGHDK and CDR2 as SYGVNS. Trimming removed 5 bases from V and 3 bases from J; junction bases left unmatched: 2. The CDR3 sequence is CASSKLAEETQYF. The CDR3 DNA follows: TGTGCCAGCAGTAAACTAGCGGAAGAGACCCAGTACTTC.

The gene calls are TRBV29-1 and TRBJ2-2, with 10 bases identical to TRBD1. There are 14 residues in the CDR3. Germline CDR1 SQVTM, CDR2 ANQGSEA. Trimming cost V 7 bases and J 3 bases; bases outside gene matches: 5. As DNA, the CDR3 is TGCAGCGCTGGGGGGACAGGGGACACCGGGGAGCTGTTTTTT. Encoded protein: CSAGGTGDTGELFF.

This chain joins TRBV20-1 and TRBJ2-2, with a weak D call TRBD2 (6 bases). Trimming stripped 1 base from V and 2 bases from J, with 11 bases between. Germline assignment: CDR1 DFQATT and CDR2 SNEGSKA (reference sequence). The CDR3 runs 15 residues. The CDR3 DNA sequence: TGCAGTGCTAGAGTACTAGCAGTAAACACCGGGGAGCTGTTTTTT. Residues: CSARVLAVNTGELFF.

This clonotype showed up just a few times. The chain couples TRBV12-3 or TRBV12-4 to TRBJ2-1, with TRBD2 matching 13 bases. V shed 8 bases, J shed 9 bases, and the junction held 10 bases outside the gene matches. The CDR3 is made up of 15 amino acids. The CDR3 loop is CASLGLAGVRGEQFF. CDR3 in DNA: TGTGCCAGCCTTGGACTAGCGGGAGTACGAGGTGAGCAGTTCTTC.